This TCR beta chain derives from a study of blood T cell repertoires in COVID-19. Study-level background: COVID-19 samples, acute and convalescent, were from the United States, Italy and Spain. The analysed material was cDNA or gDNA that came from T cells, B-cell-depleted T cells, or PBMCs.

In the original processing: Reference gene primer amplification in the assay estimated nucleated cell counts. The method was immunoSEQ multiplex PCR; TCRdb's version includes in-frame clones alone and lacks a portion of them. The V and J calls and clone size were taken over from that table, and D and trimming were inferred from the DNA. The table records 70,000 to 95,000 clones, around 90% of them present only once. CDR1 is MNHEY, CDR2 SVGAGI, per germline. V lost 2 bases to trimming and J lost 8 bases, with 12 bases between them. The CDR3 covers 13 residues. This clonotype originated in a woman in her 50s in a cohort sampled during active COVID-19. Sample: peripheral blood. The gene calls are TRBV6-5 and TRBJ1-2, with D hard to call. Here the CDR3 reads CASSYPTAGGYTF. The CDR3 DNA reads as TGTGCCAGCAGTTACCCAACGGCGGGGGGCTACACCTTC.